This is a list of T cell receptor beta chains from one sample in a study of lymphopenia after photon versus proton radiotherapy. Sequencing was performed with immunoSEQ multiplex PCR; in TCRdb, only in-frame clones are kept and a portion is missing. The table includes 150,000 or so clones, 80% to 90% detected once. Sequenced material: peripheral blood, taken from a patient treated with photon-based radiotherapy. The receptors originated from a man aged 45 to 65 with gastric cancer. Both conserved end residues are part of each CDR3. Fields, in order: V gene, clone size, J gene, D gene, CDR3 protein, CDR3 DNA. D genes are given only for firm matches. Some rows have no size entry. The others give once, few or many, or a class for an expanded clone.

>TRBV19|few|TRBJ1-1|-
CASSPWGSMNTEAFF
TGTGCCAGTAGTCCCTGGGGAAGCATGAACACTGAAGCTTTCTTT
>TRBV7-9|-|TRBJ2-3|TRBD2
CASSRGLAGSTDTQYF
TGTGCCAGCAGCCGGGGACTAGCGGGATCCACAGATACGCAGTATTTT
>TRBV28|-|TRBJ2-7|-
CASSLFFASSYEQYF
TGTGCCAGCAGTTTATTTTTTGCGTCCTCCTACGAGCAGTACTTC
>TRBV7-9|-|TRBJ2-1|-
CASSFGVGGANEQFF
TGTGCCAGCAGCTTTGGAGTCGGCGGTGCCAATGAGCAGTTCTTC
>TRBV19|-|TRBJ1-5|-
CASSITRARRYSNQPQHF
TGTGCCAGTAGTATAACGCGAGCTAGACGGTATAGCAATCAGCCCCAGCATTTT
>TRBV7-2|-|TRBJ2-1|TRBD2
CASSRTSGSLEQFF
TGTGCCAGCAGCCGGACTAGCGGGAGCCTTGAGCAGTTCTTC
>TRBV19|few|TRBJ1-5|TRBD1
CASSIGWDSRRAQHF
TGTGCCAGTAGTATAGGTTGGGACAGCCGTCGAGCCCAGCATTTT
>TRBV25-1|few|TRBJ2-7|TRBD1
CASSEIGTGDAEQYF
TGTGCCAGCAGTGAAATAGGGACAGGGGATGCCGAGCAGTACTTC
>TRBV2|-|TRBJ1-5|TRBD1
CASTKLDRGSQPQHF
TGTGCCAGCACCAAACTGGACAGGGGAAGTCAGCCCCAGCATTTT
>TRBV19|-|TRBJ1-1|-
CASTKNTEAFF
TGTGCCAGTACCAAGAACACTGAAGCTTTCTTT
>TRBV4-1|-|TRBJ2-1|TRBD2
CASSQGVGLAGVPGGHEQFF
TGCGCCAGCAGCCAAGGGGTGGGACTAGCGGGAGTCCCAGGGGGCCATGAGCAGTTCTTC
>TRBV5-1|-|TRBJ2-1|-
CASSIGQSYNEQFF
TGCGCCAGCAGCATTGGACAGTCCTACAATGAGCAGTTCTTC
>TRBV6-5|once|TRBJ2-5|-
CASSYQLTVFRETQYF
TGTGCCAGCAGTTATCAGTTGACAGTTTTTCGGGAGACCCAGTACTTC
>TRBV5-1|-|TRBJ1-1|-
CASSLISMNTEAFF
TGCGCCAGCAGCTTGATCAGCATGAACACTGAAGCTTTCTTT
>TRBV5-1|-|TRBJ1-4|-
CASSRATNEKLFF
TGCGCCAGCAGCAGGGCAACTAATGAAAAACTGTTTTTT
>TRBV7-2|-|TRBJ1-2|TRBD1
CASSLTGTGGLGYTF
TGTGCCAGCAGCTTAACCGGGACAGGGGGGCTTGGCTACACCTTC
>TRBV4-3|-|TRBJ1-1|-
CASSQDPAGQTEAFF
TGCGCCAGCAGCCAAGATCCGGCAGGGCAAACTGAAGCTTTCTTT
>TRBV29-1|-|TRBJ2-2|TRBD2
CSVVVSGSRNTGELFF
TGCAGCGTGGTGGTTAGCGGGAGTAGGAACACCGGGGAGCTGTTTTTT
>TRBV19|-|TRBJ1-5|TRBD1
CASRQGRNQPQHF
TGTGCCAGCCGACAGGGCCGCAATCAGCCCCAGCATTTT
>TRBV28|-|TRBJ1-2|-
CASSLWTGNYGYTF
TGTGCCAGCAGTTTATGGACAGGAAACTATGGCTACACCTTC
>TRBV7-6|-|TRBJ2-3|TRBD2
CASSSGLAGSSTDTQYF
TGTGCCAGCAGCTCGGGACTAGCGGGCTCTAGCACAGATACGCAGTATTTT
>TRBV28|-|TRBJ2-3|TRBD2
CASSPRTSGYTDTQYF
TGTGCCAGCAGTCCTAGGACTAGCGGATACACAGATACGCAGTATTTT
>TRBV5-1|-|TRBJ2-3|-
CASSGSQRTDTQYF
TGCGCCAGCAGTGGCAGTCAGAGGACAGATACGCAGTATTTT
>TRBV7-6|-|TRBJ1-2|TRBD1
CASSQGAGTHYGYTF
TGTGCCAGCAGCCAGGGGGCCGGCACCCACTATGGCTACACCTTC
>TRBV5-6|-|TRBJ2-1|TRBD1
CASRRTGEVPYNEQFF
TGTGCCAGCAGACGGACAGGGGAGGTCCCCTACAATGAGCAGTTCTTC
>TRBV19|-|TRBJ1-5|TRBD1
CASSEGTGYFQPQHF
TGTGCCAGTAGTGAAGGGACAGGGTATTTTCAGCCCCAGCATTTT
>TRBV19|-|TRBJ1-5|-
CASSIEFIGQRYQPQHF
TGTGCCAGTAGTATAGAATTCATTGGACAGCGGTATCAGCCCCAGCATTTT
>TRBV5-5|-|TRBJ1-1|TRBD1
CASSFTGVTEAFF
TGTGCCAGCAGCTTTACAGGGGTTACTGAAGCTTTCTTT
>TRBV10-3|-|TRBJ2-1|TRBD1
CAIRGQGGLLEQFF
TGTGCCATCAGAGGACAGGGCGGACTACTTGAGCAGTTCTTC
>TRBV5-1|-|TRBJ2-4|-
CASSLTGQGLYKNIQYF
TGCGCCAGCAGCTTGACGGGGCAGGGATTATACAAAAACATTCAGTACTTC
>TRBV5-1|-|TRBJ2-2|TRBD1
CASRSTGANTGELFF
TGCGCCAGCAGGTCTACAGGGGCGAACACCGGGGAGCTGTTTTTT
>TRBV7-2|-|TRBJ2-1|-
CASSSPAGEQFF
TGTGCCAGCAGCTCCCCGGCCGGGGAGCAGTTCTTC
>TRBV5-1|-|TRBJ2-2|-
CASSLGQNTGELFF
TGCGCCAGCAGCTTGGGTCAAAACACCGGGGAGCTGTTTTTT
>TRBV28|-|TRBJ2-5|TRBD2
CASSFQTSGRETQYF
TGTGCCAGCAGTTTTCAGACTAGCGGGAGAGAGACCCAGTACTTC
>TRBV30|-|TRBJ2-4|TRBD2
CAWSGSGRYIQYF
TGTGCCTGGAGTGGTAGCGGGAGATACATTCAGTACTTC
>TRBV4-2|-|TRBJ2-5|-
CASSSTIQETQYF
TGTGCCAGCAGTTCAACCATCCAAGAGACCCAGTACTTC
>TRBV5-1|-|TRBJ1-1|-
CASSLFAGEAEAFF
TGCGCCAGCAGCTTATTCGCGGGGGAAGCTGAAGCTTTCTTT
>TRBV2|-|TRBJ2-1|-
CASSVGVDNEQFF
TGTGCCAGCAGTGTCGGGGTAGATAATGAGCAGTTCTTC
>TRBV19|-|TRBJ1-2|-
CASSIPGSGADYGYTF
TGTGCCAGTAGTATACCGGGTTCAGGGGCGGACTATGGCTACACCTTC
>TRBV15|-|TRBJ2-3|TRBD2
CATSRDTGGGTDTQYF
TGTGCCACCAGCAGAGATACGGGAGGGGGCACAGATACGCAGTATTTT
>TRBV28|-|TRBJ2-1|TRBD2
CASSLSSGSKVEQFF
TGTGCCAGCAGTTTATCAAGCGGGAGCAAAGTTGAGCAGTTCTTC
>TRBV30|-|TRBJ1-5|TRBD1
CAYTGTGGLGNQPQHF
TGTGCCTACACCGGGACAGGGGGTTTAGGCAATCAGCCCCAGCATTTT
>TRBV21-1|-|TRBJ1-3|-
CASGQTRDGCSGNTIYF
TGTGCCAGCGGACAGACAAGGGATGGTTGCAGTGGAAACACCATATATTTT
>TRBV6-6|-|TRBJ1-2|-
CASRPQGSSGYTF
TGTGCCAGCAGGCCCCAGGGTTCTTCCGGCTACACCTTC
>TRBV6-5|-|TRBJ2-7|-
CASRGRSSYEQYF
TGTGCCAGCAGGGGACGGAGCTCCTACGAGCAGTACTTC
>TRBV28|few|TRBJ1-2|-
CASLSTRRGGYTF
TGTGCCAGCCTAAGCACGCGCCGAGGTGGCTACACCTTC
>TRBV4-2|-|TRBJ1-3|TRBD1
CASSQRQGSVGNTIYF
TGTGCCAGCAGCCAACGACAGGGGTCTGTTGGAAACACCATATATTTT
>TRBV19|-|TRBJ2-7|TRBD1
CASRPGGTGVHEQYF
TGTGCCAGTAGACCCGGAGGGACAGGGGTCCACGAGCAGTACTTC
>TRBV6-1|-|TRBJ2-6|TRBD1
CASITGGLGANVLTF
TGTGCCAGCATCACAGGGGGTCTGGGGGCCAACGTCCTGACTTTC
>TRBV7-2|-|TRBJ2-7|TRBD2
CASSLASSGTYEQYF
TGTGCCAGCAGCTTGGCTTCTAGCGGGACCTACGAGCAGTACTTC